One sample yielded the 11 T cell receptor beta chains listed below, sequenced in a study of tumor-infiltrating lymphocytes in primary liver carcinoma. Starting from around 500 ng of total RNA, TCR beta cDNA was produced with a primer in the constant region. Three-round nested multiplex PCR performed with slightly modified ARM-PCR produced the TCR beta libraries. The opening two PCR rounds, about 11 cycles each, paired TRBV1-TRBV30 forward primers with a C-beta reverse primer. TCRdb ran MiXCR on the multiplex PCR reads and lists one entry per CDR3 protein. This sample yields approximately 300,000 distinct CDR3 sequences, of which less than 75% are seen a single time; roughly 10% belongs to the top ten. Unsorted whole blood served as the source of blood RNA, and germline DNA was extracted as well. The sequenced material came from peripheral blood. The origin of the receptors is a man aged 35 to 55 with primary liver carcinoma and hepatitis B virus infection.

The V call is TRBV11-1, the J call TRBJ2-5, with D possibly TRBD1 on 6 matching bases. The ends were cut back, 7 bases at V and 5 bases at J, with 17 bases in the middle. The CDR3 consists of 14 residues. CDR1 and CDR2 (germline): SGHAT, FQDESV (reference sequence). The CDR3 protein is CASILGQGRETQYF. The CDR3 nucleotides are TGTGCCAGCATACTGGGTCAGGGGCGTGAGACCCAGTACTTC.

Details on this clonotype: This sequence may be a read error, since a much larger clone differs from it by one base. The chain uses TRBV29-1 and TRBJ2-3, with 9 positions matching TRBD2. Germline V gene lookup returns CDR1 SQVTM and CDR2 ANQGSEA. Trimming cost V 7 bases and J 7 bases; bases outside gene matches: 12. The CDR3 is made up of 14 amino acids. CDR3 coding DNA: TGCAGCGCCCTGCCAGCGGGGGGAGCGAATACGCAGTATTTT. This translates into CSALPAGGANTQYF.

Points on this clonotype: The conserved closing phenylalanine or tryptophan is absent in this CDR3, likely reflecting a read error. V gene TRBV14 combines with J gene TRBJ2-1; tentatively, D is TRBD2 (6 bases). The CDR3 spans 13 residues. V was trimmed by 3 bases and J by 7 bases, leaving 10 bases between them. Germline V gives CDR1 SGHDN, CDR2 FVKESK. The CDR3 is CASSQSGTNEQFL. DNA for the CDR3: TGTGCCAGCAGCCAGTCCGGGACTAATGAGCAGTTCCTC.

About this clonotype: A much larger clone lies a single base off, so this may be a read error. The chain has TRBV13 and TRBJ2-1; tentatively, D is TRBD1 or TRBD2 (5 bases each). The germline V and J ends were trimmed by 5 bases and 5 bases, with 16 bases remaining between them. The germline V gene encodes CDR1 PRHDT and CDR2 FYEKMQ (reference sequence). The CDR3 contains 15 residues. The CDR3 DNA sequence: TGTGCCAGCAGCCTACTGGGGGAAGCTCACAATGAGCAGTTCTTC. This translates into CASSLLGEAHNEQFF.

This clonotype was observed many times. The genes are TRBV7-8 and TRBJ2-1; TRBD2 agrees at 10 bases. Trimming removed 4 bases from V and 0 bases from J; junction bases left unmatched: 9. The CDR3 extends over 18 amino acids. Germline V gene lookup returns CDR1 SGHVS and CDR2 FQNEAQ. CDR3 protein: CASSSQTGTSVSYNEQFF. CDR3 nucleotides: TGTGCCAGCAGCTCACAGACCGGGACTAGCGTCTCCTACAATGAGCAGTTCTTC.

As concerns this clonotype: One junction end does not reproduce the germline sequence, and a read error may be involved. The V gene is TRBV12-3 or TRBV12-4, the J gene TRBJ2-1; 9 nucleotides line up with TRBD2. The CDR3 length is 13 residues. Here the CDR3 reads CASSLRVAGVFVF. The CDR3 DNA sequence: TGTGCTAGCAGTTTACGGGTAGCGGGAGTCTTTGTCTTC.

CDR3 loop: CASSLGPPSTGELFF. The CDR3 DNA reads TGCGCCAGCAGCTTGGGCCCTCCTAGCACCGGGGAGCTGTTTTTT. The chain couples TRBV5-1 to TRBJ2-2; no reliable D call. Germline CDR1 is SGHRS and CDR2 is YFSETQ. This CDR3 has 15 amino acids. With 0 bases removed from V and 4 bases from J, the gap between germline ends came to 10 bases.

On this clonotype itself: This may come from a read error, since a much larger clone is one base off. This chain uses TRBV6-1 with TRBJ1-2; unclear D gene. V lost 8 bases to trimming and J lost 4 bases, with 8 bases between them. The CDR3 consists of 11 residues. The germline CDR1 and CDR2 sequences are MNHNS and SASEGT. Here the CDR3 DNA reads TGTGCCAGCTTCCTTATCTATGGCTACACCTTC. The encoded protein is CASFLIYGYTF.

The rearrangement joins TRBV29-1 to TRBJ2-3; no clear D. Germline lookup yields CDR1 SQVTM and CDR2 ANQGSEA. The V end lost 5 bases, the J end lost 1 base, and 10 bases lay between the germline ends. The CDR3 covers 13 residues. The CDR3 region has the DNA TGCAGCGTTCGTGACCTCCGCACAGATACGCAGTATTTT. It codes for CSVRDLRTDTQYF.

The CDR3 DNA reads as TGTGCCAGCAGCCCGACCCCCGGACTATCGATCGATGAGCAGTTCTTC. The encoded protein is CASSPTPGLSIDEQFF. V gene TRBV14 combines with J gene TRBJ2-1, with D possibly matching TRBD2 (6 bases). Germline V CDR1 and CDR2: SGHDN, FVKESK. Trimming took off 4 bases at V and 8 bases at J, with 21 bases between the two ends. The CDR3 is 16 residues long. Drawing the rest from reference TRBV14 and TRBJ2-1, the complete variable domain is EAGVTQFPSHSVIEKGQTVTLRCDPISGHDNLYWYRRVMGKEIKFLLHFVKESKQDESGMPNNRFLAERTGGTYSTLKVQPAELEDSGVYFCASSPTPGLSIDEQFFGPGTRLTVL.

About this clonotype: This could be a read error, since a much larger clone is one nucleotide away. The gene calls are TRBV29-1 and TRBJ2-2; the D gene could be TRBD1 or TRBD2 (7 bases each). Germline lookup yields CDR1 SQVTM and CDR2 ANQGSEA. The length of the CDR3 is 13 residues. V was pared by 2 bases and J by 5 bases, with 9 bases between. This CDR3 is CSVEQGGTGELFF. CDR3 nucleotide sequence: TGCAGCGTTGAACAGGGGGGGACCGGGGAGCTGTTTTTT.